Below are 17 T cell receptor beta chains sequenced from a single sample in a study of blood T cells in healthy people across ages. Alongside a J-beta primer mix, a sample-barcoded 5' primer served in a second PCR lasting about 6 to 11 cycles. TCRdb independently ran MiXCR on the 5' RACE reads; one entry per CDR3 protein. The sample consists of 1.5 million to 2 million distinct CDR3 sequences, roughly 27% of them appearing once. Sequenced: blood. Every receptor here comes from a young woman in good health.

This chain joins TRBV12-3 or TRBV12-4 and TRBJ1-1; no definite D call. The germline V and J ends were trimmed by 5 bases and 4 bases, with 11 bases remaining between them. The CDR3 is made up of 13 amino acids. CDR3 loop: CASSGGPGTEAFF. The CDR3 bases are TGTGCCAGCAGTGGCGGACCGGGCACTGAAGCTTTCTTT.

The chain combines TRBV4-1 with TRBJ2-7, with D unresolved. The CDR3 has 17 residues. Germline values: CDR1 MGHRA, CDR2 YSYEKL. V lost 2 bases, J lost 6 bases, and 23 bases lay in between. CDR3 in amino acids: CASSQSTSQGQRREQYF. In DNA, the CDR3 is TGCGCCAGCAGCCAATCGACATCACAAGGGCAAAGGCGCGAGCAGTACTTC.

The CDR3 loop reads CSAREMGGAGSAGGEQFF. The CDR3 DNA is TGCAGTGCTAGAGAAATGGGTGGAGCGGGATCCGCCGGCGGTGAGCAGTTCTTC. The rearrangement links TRBV20-1 to TRBJ2-1, with 7 bases matching TRBD2. The CDR3 consists of 18 residues. V shed 0 bases, J shed 9 bases, and the junction held 20 bases outside the gene matches. Germline assignment: CDR1 DFQATT and CDR2 SNEGSKA (reference sequence).

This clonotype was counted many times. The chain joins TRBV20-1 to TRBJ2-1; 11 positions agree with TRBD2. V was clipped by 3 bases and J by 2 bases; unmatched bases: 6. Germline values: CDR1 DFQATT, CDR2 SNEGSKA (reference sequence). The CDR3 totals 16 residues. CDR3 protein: CSASGVSGRAYNEQFF. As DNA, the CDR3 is TGCAGTGCTAGTGGGGTTAGCGGGAGGGCCTACAATGAGCAGTTCTTC.

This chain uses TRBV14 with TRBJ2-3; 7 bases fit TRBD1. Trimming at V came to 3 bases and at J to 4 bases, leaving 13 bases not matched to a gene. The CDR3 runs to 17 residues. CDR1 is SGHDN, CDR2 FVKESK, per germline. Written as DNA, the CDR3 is TGTGCCAGCAGCCATGGGTTTTGGGACAGTGGTGCAGATACGCAGTATTTT. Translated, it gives CASSHGFWDSGADTQYF.

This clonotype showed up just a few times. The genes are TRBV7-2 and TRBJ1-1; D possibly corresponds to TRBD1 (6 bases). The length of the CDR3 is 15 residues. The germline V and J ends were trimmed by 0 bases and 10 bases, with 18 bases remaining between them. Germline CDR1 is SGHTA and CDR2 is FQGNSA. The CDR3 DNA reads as TGTGCCAGCAGCTTAGCGGCGGGGGGGCCCTGGTCAGCTTTCTTT. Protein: CASSLAAGGPWSAFF.

CDR3 nucleotides: TGTGCCAGCACCTCACGATCGGGGAGGAACATTCAGTACTTC. The encoded protein is CASTSRSGRNIQYF. V is TRBV2 and J is TRBJ2-4; D perhaps matches TRBD2 (6 bases). The V gene lost 7 bases and the J gene lost 7 bases, with 17 bases spanning the gap. The CDR3 loop spans 14 amino acids. CDR1 is SNHLY, CDR2 FYNNEI, per germline.

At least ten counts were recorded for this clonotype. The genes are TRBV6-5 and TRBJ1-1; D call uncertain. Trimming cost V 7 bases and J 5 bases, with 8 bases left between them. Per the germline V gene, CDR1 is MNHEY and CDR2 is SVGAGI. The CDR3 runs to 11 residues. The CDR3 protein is CASNQETEAFF. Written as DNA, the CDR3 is TGTGCCAGCAATCAGGAGACTGAAGCTTTCTTT.

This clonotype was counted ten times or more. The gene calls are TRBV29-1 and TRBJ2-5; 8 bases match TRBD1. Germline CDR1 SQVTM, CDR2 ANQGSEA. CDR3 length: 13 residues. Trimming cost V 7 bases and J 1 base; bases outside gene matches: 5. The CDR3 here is CSGGGQGQETQYF. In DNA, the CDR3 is TGCAGCGGCGGAGGACAGGGCCAAGAGACCCAGTACTTC.

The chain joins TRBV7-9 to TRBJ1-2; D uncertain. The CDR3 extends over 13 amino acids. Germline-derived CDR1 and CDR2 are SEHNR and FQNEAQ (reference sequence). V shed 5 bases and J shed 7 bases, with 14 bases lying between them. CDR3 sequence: CASSASGPVGYTF. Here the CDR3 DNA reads TGTGCCAGCAGCGCGTCCGGGCCCGTTGGCTACACCTTC.

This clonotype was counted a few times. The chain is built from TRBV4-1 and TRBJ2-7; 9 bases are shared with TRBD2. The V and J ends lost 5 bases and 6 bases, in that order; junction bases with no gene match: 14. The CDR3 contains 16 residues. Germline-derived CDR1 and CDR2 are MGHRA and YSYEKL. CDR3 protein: CASSGWVGLAGTEQYF. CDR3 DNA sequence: TGCGCCAGCAGCGGATGGGTTGGCCTAGCGGGGACCGAGCAGTACTTC.

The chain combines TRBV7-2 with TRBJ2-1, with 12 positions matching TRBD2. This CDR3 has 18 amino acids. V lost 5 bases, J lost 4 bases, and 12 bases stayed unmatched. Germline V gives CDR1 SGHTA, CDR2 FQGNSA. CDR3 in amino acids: CASSPRTSGILLYNEQFF. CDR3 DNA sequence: TGTGCCAGCAGCCCCCGGACTAGCGGGATTTTGTTATACAATGAGCAGTTCTTC.

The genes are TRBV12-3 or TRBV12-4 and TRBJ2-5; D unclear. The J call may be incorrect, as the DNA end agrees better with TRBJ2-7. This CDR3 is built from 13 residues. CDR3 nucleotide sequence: TGTGCCAGCCGCCGGTGCGCCACCTACGAGCAGTACTTC. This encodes CASRRCATYEQYF.

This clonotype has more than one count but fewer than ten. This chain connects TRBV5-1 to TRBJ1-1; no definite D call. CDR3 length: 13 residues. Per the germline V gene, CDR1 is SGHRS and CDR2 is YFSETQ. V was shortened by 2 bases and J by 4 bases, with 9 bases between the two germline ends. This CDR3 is CASSLMSSTEAFF. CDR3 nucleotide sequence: TGCGCCAGCAGCTTAATGAGTAGCACTGAAGCTTTCTTT.

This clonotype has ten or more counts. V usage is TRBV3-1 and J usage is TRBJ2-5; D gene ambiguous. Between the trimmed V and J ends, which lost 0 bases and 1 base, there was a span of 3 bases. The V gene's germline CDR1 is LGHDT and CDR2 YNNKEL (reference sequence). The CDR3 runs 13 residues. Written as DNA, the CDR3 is TGTGCCAGCAGCCAAGATATCCAAGAGACCCAGTACTTC. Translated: CASSQDIQETQYF.

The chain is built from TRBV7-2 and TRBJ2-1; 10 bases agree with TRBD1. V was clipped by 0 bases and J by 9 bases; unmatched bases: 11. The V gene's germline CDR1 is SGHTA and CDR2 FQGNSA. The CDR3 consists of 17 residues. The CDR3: CASSLARSSTGGAEQFF. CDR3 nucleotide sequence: TGTGCCAGCAGCTTAGCCCGGAGTTCGACAGGGGGCGCTGAGCAGTTCTTC.

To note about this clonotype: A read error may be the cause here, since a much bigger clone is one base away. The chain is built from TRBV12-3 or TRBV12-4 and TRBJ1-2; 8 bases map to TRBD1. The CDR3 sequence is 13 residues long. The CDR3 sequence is CVSSLGQGAVDTF. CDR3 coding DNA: TGTGTCAGCAGTTTGGGGCAGGGGGCAGTCGACACCTTC.